In its sample, the clone carrying this T cell receptor (beta chain) was seen a few times. What it binds is unknown. Using its own MiXCR run on the 5' RACE reads, TCRdb lists one record per CDR3 protein. Seen here are some 160,000 distinct CDR3 sequences, 13% observed once, and the top ten hold approximately 3.5%. This entry comes from a study of T-cell memory formation after mild COVID-19. Whole-study results and caveats: Pre-infection memory showed some responding clones, and this suggested that cross-reactive memory joined. Contracting CD4+ clones sat mainly in CM and EM; CD8+ in EMRA.

Specimen: PBMCs or a T cell subset sorted from them (not recorded which). This clonotype originated in a man younger than 35 who had mild COVID-19 (a few samples of this study predate the infection). Cell type and time point are not known.

The CDR3 region is CASSQDLRQPQHF. DNA for the CDR3: TGCGCCAGCAGCCAAGATTTACGTCAGCCCCAGCATTTT. The gene calls are TRBV4-3 and TRBJ1-5, with D unresolved. Trimming removed 0 bases from V and 6 bases from J, with 6 bases in between. CDR3 length: 13 amino acids. The germline V gene encodes CDR1 LGHNA and CDR2 YSLEER.